Below, one T cell receptor (beta chain) is given with its context. Its cognate antigen is unknown. Germline V lookup: CDR1 SQVTM, CDR2 ANQGSEA. This CDR3 is 14 amino acids long. Trimming stripped 6 bases from V and 2 bases from J, with 14 bases between. This sample was included in a study of post-analysis software for immune sequencing data. Unique molecular identifiers tagged the TCR beta cDNA libraries. One entry per CDR3 protein results from TCRdb running MiXCR on the PCR reads. The repertoire holds fewer than 850,000 distinct CDR3 sequences, with roughly 50% as singletons. General observations from the study: Among four or five TRBV segments more frequent in patients than controls were TRBV5-6, TRBV5-1 and TRBV20-1.

V usage is TRBV29-1 and J usage is TRBJ2-1, with D perhaps TRBD2 (5 bases). This sequence was found in a girl under 18 with multiple sclerosis. Sequences were obtained from blood. This chain's CDR3 is CSVDGLDAYNEQFF. The CDR3 nucleotides read TGCAGCGTCGATGGACTCGACGCCTACAATGAGCAGTTCTTC.